This T cell receptor (beta chain) stems from a study of cytomegalovirus exposure and HLA in healthy donors. Study details: Drawn from HLA-typed donors, 65 million to 100 million unique TCRs were held in an early data release.

Regarding this clone: No antigen is known for it.

The PCR made use of 60 Vbeta and 13 Jbeta primers. Here immunoSEQ multiplex PCR was the method, and the copy in TCRdb shows in-frame clones only, minus some. In the table there are 150,000 to 200,000 clones, around 80% of which are singletons. Germline V gene lookup returns CDR1 LNHNV and CDR2 YYDKDF (reference sequence). V lost 3 bases and J lost 2; bases outside the gene matches: 5. The CDR3 loop spans 16 amino acids. Study observations and caveats: Presence/absence comparisons presumed near-even sequencing depth among donors. A later analysis found common viral pathogens apparently linked to several of the most significant clusters.

The sequence was collected from a woman aged 40-49 years in good health and CMV-seropositive. The chain links TRBV15 to TRBJ1-3; the match to TRBD1 covers 9 bases. The sequencing sample was made of PBMCs. The CDR3 loop reads CATSRTGQGTGNTIYF. CDR3 DNA: TGTGCCACCAGCAGGACAGGACAGGGGACTGGAAACACCATATATTTT.